This T cell receptor beta chain originates from a study of blood T cell repertoires in COVID-19 (dated by TCRdb to 2019 to 2021). Regarding the research as a whole: Collaborator samples came from the United States, Italy and Spain and covered acute and convalescent phases of COVID-19. Samples were obtained from the ongoing ImmuneRACE study (first 160 participants) and from over 1,000 subjects provided by 6 global collaborators. Deeply sampled blood TCRbeta repertoires from subjects exposed to, actively infected with, or recovered from COVID-19 were included in the dataset. The material from the prospective study consisted of cDNA or gDNA derived from T cells, B-cell-depleted T cells, or PBMCs. A de-identified subject ID, COVID-19 status, age in years and sex were almost always included in the sample metadata. Where available, HLA class I and class II types were obtained from metadata supplied by the sample provider rather than from assay-based typing. A freely available public database, intended as a resource for researchers studying the immune response to SARS-CoV-2, is where the repertoires were released. The paper's findings and limits, for the study overall: The quantity of clinical and demographic metadata differed by source and by participant and was supplied without curation.

CDR1 MGHRA and CDR2 YSYEKL are derived from the germline V gene. Trimming accounts for 4 bases at V and 1 base at J, while the number of junction bases matched to no gene is 5. The CDR3 contains 17 residues, cysteine and phenylalanine counted. Of all the DNA, just the CDR3 is kept, 51 bases in frame from base 1. Notes on this clone: The specificity of this receptor is unknown. Base qualities were left out, and no much larger clone turns up one base away.

TCRbeta CDR3 regions were amplified from genomic DNA by means of the immunoSEQ Assay, a bias-controlled multiplex PCR. As for the authors' bioinformatics: The number of nucleated cells in each sample was estimated by amplification of reference gene primers within the assay. To quantify the absolute abundance of each unique TCRbeta CDR3 rearrangement, sequence reads were collapsed and filtered. Productive Simpson clonality was computed per sample as the square root of Simpson's diversity index over productive rearrangements. In its TCRdb copy, this immuneACCESS table keeps in-frame sequences only and misses some clones. Where compared with another copy, unresolved V genes explain less than half of these, and the others have no known cause. V, J and clone size are taken as reported in that table, and D and trimming were inferred from the DNA itself. The sample yields 200,000 or so clones; around three quarters were counted once. The ten largest clonotypes hold roughly 17% of the sample.

Whole blood was collected in K2EDTA tubes by collaborating institutions according to the institutions' own protocols. For TCRbeta analysis, collaborators shipped samples as frozen whole blood, isolated PBMCs, or DNA extracted from either of those sample types. The sequence came from a man aged 55-75 years with active or convalescent COVID-19. The receptor chain draws on TRBV4-1 and TRBJ2-2; 11 of the junction bases match TRBD2. Material for sequencing was peripheral blood. In nucleotides, the sequence is TGCGCCAGCAGCCCTCTCGGGACTAGCGGGAACACCGGGGAGCTGTTTTTT. Its translation reads: CASSPLGTSGNTGELFF.